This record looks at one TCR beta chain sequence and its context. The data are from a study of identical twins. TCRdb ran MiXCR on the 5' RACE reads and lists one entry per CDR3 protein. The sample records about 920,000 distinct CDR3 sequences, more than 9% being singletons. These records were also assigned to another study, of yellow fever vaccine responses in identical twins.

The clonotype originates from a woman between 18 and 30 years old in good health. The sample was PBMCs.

The CDR3 region is CSASSGDTQYF. CDR3 nucleotide sequence: TGCAGTGCTAGTTCGGGGGATACGCAGTATTTT. The chain carries TRBV20-1 and TRBJ2-3; the D gene is possibly TRBD2 (5 bases). Per the germline V gene, CDR1 is DFQATT and CDR2 is SNEGSKA (reference sequence). Between the trimmed V and J ends, which lost 3 bases and 6 bases, there was a span of 7 bases. CDR3 length: 11 residues.